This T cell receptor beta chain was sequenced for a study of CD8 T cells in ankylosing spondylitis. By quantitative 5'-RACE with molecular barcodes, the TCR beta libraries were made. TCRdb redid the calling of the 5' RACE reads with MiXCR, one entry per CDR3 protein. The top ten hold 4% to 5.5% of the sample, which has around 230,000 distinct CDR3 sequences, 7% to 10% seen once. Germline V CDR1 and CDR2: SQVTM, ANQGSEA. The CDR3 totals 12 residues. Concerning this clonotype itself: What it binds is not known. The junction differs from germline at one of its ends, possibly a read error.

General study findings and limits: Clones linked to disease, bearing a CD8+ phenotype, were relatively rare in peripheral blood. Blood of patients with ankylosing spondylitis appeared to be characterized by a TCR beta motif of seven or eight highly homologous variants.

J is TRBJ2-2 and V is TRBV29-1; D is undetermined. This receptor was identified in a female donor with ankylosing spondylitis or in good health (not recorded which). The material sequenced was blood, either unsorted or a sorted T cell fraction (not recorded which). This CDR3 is CSAEHNTGELFF. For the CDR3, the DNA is TGCAGCGCTGAACACAACACCGGGGAGCTGTTTTTT.